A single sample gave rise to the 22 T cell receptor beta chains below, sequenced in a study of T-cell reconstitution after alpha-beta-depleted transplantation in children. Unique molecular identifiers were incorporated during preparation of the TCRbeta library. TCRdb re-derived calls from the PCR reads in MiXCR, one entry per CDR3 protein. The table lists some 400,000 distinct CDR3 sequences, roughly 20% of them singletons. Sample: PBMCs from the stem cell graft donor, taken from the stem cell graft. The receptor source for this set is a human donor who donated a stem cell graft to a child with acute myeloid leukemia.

Here the CDR3 reads CASSETDRGWSPLHF. CDR3 coding DNA: TGTGCCAGCAGTGAAACGGATCGGGGATGGTCACCCCTCCACTTT. The chain is built from TRBV25-1 and TRBJ1-6; the D is unclear. The CDR3 sequence is 15 residues long. Germline assignment: CDR1 MGHDK and CDR2 SYGVNS. V was pared by 2 bases and J by 10 bases, with 15 bases between.

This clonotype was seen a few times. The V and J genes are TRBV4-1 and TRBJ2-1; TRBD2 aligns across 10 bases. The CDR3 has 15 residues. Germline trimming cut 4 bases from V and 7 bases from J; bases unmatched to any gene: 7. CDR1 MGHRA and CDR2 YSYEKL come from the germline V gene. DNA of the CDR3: TGCGCCAGCAGCCCCTTACTAGCGGGAAGGAATGAGCAGTTCTTC. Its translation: CASSPLLAGRNEQFF.

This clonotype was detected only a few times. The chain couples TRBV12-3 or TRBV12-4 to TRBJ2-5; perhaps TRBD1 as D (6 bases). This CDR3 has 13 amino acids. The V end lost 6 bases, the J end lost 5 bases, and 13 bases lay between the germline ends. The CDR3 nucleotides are TGTGCCAGCAGGGCACAGGGATACGAGACCCAGTACTTC. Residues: CASRAQGYETQYF.

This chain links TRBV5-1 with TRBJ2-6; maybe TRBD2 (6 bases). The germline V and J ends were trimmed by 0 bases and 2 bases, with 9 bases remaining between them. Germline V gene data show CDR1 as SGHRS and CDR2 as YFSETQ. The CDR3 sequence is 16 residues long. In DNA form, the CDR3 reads TGCGCCAGCAGCTTGGCCACGGGGGCTGGGGCCAACGTCCTGACTTTC. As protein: CASSLATGAGANVLTF. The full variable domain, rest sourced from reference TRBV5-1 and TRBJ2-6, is KAGVTQTPRYLIKTRGQQVTLSCSPISGHRSVSWYQQTPGQGLQFLFEYFSETQRNKGNFPGRFSGRQFSNSRSEMNVSTLELGDSALYLCASSLATGAGANVLTFGAGSRLTVL.

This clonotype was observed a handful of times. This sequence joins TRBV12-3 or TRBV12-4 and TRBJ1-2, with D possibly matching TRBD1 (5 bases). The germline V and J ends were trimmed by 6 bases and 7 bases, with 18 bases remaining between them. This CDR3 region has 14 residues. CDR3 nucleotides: TGTGCCAGCAGGGATCCCCTCGCCAGGGCTGGCTACACCTTC. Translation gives CASRDPLARAGYTF.

The CDR3 DNA follows: TGTGCCAGCTGCCCTCTAGCGCAGGGGGATGAGCAGTTCTTC. This encodes CASCPLAQGDEQFF. The rearrangement links TRBV27 to TRBJ2-1; tentatively, D is TRBD1 (7 bases). The CDR3 is made up of 14 amino acids. Between the trimmed V and J ends, which lost 8 bases and 8 bases, there was a span of 19 bases. Germline values: CDR1 MNHEY, CDR2 SMNVEV (reference sequence).

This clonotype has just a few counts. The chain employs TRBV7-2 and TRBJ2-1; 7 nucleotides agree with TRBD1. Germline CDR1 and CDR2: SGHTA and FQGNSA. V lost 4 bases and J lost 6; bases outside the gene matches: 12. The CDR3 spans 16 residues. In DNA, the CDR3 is TGTGCCAGCAGCTACCGTCCGGGACAGAAGGGCAATGAGCAGTTCTTC. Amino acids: CASSYRPGQKGNEQFF. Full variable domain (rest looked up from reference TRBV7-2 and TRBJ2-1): GAGVSQSPSNKVTEKGKDVELRCDPISGHTALYWYRQSLGQGLEFLIYFQGNSAPDKSGLPSDRFSAERTGGSVSTLTIQRTQQEDSAVYLCASSYRPGQKGNEQFFGPGTRLTVL.

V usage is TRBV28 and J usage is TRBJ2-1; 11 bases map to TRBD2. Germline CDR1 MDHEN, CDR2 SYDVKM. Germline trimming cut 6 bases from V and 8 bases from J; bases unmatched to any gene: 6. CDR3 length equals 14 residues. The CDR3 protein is CASSVAGGPHEQFF. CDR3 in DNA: TGTGCCAGCAGCGTAGCGGGAGGGCCCCATGAGCAGTTCTTC.

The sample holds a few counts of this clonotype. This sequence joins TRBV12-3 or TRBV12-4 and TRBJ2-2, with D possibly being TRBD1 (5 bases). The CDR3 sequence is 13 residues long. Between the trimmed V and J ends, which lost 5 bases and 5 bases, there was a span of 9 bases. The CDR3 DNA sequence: TGTGCCAGCAGTACCCAGGGTACCGGGGAGCTGTTTTTT. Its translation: CASSTQGTGELFF.

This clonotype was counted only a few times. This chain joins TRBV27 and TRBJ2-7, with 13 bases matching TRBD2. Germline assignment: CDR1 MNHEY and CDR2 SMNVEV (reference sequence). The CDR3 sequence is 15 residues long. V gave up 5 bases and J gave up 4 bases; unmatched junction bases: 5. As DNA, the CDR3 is TGTGCCAGCAGTAGAGGGACTAGCGGGATTTACGAGCAGTACTTC. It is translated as CASSRGTSGIYEQYF.

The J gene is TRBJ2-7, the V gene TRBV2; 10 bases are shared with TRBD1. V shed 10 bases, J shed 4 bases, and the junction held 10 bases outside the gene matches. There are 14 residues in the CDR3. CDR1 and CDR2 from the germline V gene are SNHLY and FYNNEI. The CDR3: CATRDRGGSYEQYF. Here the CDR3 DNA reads TGTGCCACCCGGGACAGGGGCGGGTCGTACGAGCAGTACTTC.

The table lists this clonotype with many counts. This chain's CDR3 is CSASQGAYEQYF. The CDR3 bases are TGCAGTGCTTCCCAGGGGGCCTACGAGCAGTACTTC. The J gene is TRBJ2-7, the V gene TRBV20-1; 7 bases match TRBD1. The CDR3 spans 12 residues. Germline V gene sequence: CDR1 DFQATT, CDR2 SNEGSKA (reference sequence). After removal of 5 bases from V and 2 bases from J, the junction contained 3 bases not matched to a gene.

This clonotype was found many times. The CDR3 DNA sequence: TGCGCCAGCAGCCAAGATGCAAGGGAGAGTGCTTTCTTT. Translated: CASSQDARESAFF. The chain uses TRBV4-3 and TRBJ1-1; D gene uncertain. In germline, CDR1 is LGHNA, CDR2 YSLEER. The CDR3 totals 13 residues. V was trimmed by 0 bases and J by 11 bases, leaving 13 bases between them.

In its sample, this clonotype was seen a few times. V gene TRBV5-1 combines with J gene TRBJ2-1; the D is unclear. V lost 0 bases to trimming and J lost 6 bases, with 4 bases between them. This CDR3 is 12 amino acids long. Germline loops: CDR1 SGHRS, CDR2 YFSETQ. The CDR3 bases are TGCGCCAGCAGCTTGGCCTCCAATGAGCAGTTCTTC. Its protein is CASSLASNEQFF.

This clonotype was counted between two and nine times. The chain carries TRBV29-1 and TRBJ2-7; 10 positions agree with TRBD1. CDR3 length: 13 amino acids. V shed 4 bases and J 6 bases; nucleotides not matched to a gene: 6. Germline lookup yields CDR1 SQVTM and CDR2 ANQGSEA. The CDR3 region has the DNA TGCAGCGTTGGGGGACAGGGGAGGTTCGAGCAGTACTTC. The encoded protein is CSVGGQGRFEQYF.

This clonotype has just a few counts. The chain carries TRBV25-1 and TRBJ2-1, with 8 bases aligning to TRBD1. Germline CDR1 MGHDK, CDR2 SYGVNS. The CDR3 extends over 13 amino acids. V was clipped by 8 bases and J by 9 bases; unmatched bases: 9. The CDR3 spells CASGNRGSVEQFF. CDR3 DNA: TGTGCCAGCGGAAACAGGGGGTCGGTTGAGCAGTTCTTC.

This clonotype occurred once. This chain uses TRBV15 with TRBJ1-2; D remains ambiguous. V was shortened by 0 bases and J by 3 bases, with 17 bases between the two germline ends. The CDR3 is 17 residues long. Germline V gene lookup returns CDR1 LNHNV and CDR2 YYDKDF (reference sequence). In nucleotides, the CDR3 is TGTGCCACCAGCAGAGATGCGGGCCGACGGATAGACTATGGCTACACCTTC. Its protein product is CATSRDAGRRIDYGYTF.

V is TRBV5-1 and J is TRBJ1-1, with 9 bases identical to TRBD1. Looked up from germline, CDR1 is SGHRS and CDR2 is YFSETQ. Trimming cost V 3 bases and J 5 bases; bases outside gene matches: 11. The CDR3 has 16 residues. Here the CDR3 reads CASSSVQGAVGTEAFF. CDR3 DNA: TGCGCCAGCAGCTCGGTACAGGGGGCGGTAGGGACTGAAGCTTTCTTT.

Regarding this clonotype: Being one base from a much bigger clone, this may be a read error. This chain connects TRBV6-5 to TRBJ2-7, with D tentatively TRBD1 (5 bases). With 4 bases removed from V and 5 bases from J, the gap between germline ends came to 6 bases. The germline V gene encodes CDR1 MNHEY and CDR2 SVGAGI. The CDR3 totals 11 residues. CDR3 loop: CASSWGHEQYF. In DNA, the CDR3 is TGTGCCAGCAGTTGGGGCCACGAGCAGTACTTC.

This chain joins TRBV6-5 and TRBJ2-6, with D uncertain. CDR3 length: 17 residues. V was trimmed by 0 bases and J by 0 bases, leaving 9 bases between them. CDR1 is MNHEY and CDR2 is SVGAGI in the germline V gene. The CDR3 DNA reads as TGTGCCAGCAGTTACTCGATTCGTTACTCTGGGGCCAACGTCCTGACTTTC. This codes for CASSYSIRYSGANVLTF.

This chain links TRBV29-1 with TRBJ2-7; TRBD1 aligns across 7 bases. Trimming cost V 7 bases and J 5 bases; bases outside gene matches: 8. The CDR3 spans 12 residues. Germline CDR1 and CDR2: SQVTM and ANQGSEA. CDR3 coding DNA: TGCAGCGCCTACGACAGGGTACACGAGCAGTACTTC. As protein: CSAYDRVHEQYF.

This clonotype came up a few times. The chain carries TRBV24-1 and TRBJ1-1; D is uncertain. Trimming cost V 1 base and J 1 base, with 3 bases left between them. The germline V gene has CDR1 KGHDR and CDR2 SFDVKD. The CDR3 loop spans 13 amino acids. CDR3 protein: CATSDFQNTEAFF. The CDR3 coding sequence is TGTGCCACCAGTGATTTTCAGAACACTGAAGCTTTCTTT.